The next 19 T cell receptor beta chains were all read from a single sample in a study of blood T cell repertoires in COVID-19. Method: immunoSEQ multiplex PCR; TCRdb's copy keeps in-frame clones and lacks some. The sample includes roughly 63,000 clones, about 73% of them seen just once. Sequenced material: peripheral blood. These receptors were taken from a woman of 80 years or more with acute or convalescent COVID-19.

The chain joins TRBV19 to TRBJ1-4, with a weak D call TRBD1 (5 bases). The CDR3 is 16 amino acids. CDR1 and CDR2 (germline): LNHDA, SQIVND (reference sequence). Trimming pared 4 bases from V and 5 bases from J, leaving 17 bases between. In DNA form, the CDR3 reads TGTGCCAGTAGTAGGCCCAGGGAACCGCCCAATGAAAAACTGTTTTTT. Amino acid sequence: CASSRPREPPNEKLFF.

V usage is TRBV28 and J usage is TRBJ2-1, with 9 bases lining up with TRBD1. The CDR3 spans 20 residues. The V segment lost 6 bases and the J segment 1 base; nucleotides outside the gene matches: 19. Germline V gives CDR1 MDHEN, CDR2 SYDVKM. CDR3 amino acids: CASRPDRGFVTSGSYNEQFF. DNA of the CDR3: TGTGCCAGCAGACCTGACAGGGGGTTTGTGACATCCGGGTCCTACAATGAGCAGTTCTTC.

This clone occurred once. The chain combines TRBV7-8 with TRBJ1-1; possibly TRBD1 for D (6 bases). Trimming left V 5 bases short and J 0 bases short, with 13 bases between. The V gene's germline CDR1 is SGHVS and CDR2 FQNEAQ. This CDR3 region has 15 residues. As DNA, the CDR3 is TGTGCCAGCAGCCCCCCCGGACAGATGAACACTGAAGCTTTCTTT. Residues: CASSPPGQMNTEAFF.

This clone was detected only a few times. The chain is built from TRBV6-2 or TRBV6-3 and TRBJ2-7; 9 bases align to TRBD1. Germline loops: CDR1 MNHEY, CDR2 SVGEGT. J gave up 6 bases and V 5 bases, and 8 bases lay outside the gene matches. The CDR3 loop spans 14 amino acids. CDR3 nucleotides: TGTGCCAGCAGTAAAGACAGGGGGGTTCGCGAGCAGTACTTC. This gives the protein CASSKDRGVREQYF.

This clone was observed a handful of times. The chain links TRBV12-3 or TRBV12-4 to TRBJ2-3, with a tentative D call TRBD2 (6 bases). The CDR3 runs 12 residues. V gave up 9 bases and J gave up 2 bases, with 9 bases separating them. The CDR3 DNA is TGTGCCAGTCGGGACTTCACAGATACGCAGTATTTT. Translating gives CASRDFTDTQYF.

The chain joins TRBV7-6 to TRBJ2-7; 9 nucleotides line up with TRBD1. Germline CDR1 SGHVS, CDR2 FNYEAQ. Germline trimming cut 1 base from V and 7 bases from J; bases unmatched to any gene: 2. CDR3 length: 13 amino acids. The CDR3 protein is CASSLGQGVEQYF. The CDR3 nucleotides read TGTGCCAGCAGCTTAGGACAGGGGGTGGAGCAGTACTTC.

V is TRBV4-3 and J is TRBJ2-5; no definite D call. V was trimmed by 0 bases and J by 5 bases, leaving 7 bases between them. Germline CDR1 LGHNA, CDR2 YSLEER. The CDR3 covers 13 residues. CDR3 nucleotides: TGCGCCAGCAGCCAAGATATGCGGGAGACCCAGTACTTC. Amino acids: CASSQDMRETQYF.

This clone has just a few counts. V usage is TRBV6-4 and J usage is TRBJ2-2; maybe TRBD2 (6 bases). V lost 8 bases to trimming and J lost 0 bases, with 16 bases between them. There are 16 residues in the CDR3. Germline V CDR1 and CDR2: MRHNA, SNTAGT. CDR3 region: CASGPGLDPNTGELFF. The DNA for the CDR3 is TGTGCCAGCGGACCGGGACTGGACCCGAACACCGGGGAGCTGTTTTTT.

The chain couples TRBV4-1 to TRBJ2-1, with 10 bases fitting TRBD2. The CDR3 runs 15 residues. V shed 6 bases and J 4 bases; nucleotides not matched to a gene: 6. From germline, CDR1 is MGHRA and CDR2 YSYEKL. CDR3: CASRNLAGAYNEQFF. In nucleotides, the CDR3 is TGCGCCAGCAGAAACCTAGCGGGAGCTTACAATGAGCAGTTCTTC.

As to this clone: A much larger clone differs from this one at a single base, so this may be a read error. Likely a read error: the CDR3 ends without its conserved phenylalanine or tryptophan. This chain uses TRBV2 with TRBJ1-2, with 8 bases fitting TRBD1. Germline values: CDR1 SNHLY, CDR2 FYNNEI. CDR3 length: 14 residues. V lost 6 bases, J lost 7 bases, and 10 bases stayed unmatched. The CDR3 loop reads CASSAGQESAGYTL. The CDR3 nucleotides read TGTGCCAGCAGCGCGGGACAGGAATCGGCTGGCTACACCCTC.

The rearrangement uses TRBV19 and TRBJ2-7; perhaps TRBD2 as D (6 bases). The CDR3 totals 16 residues. V lost 2 bases, J lost 1 base, and 15 bases lay in between. Germline V gene sequence: CDR1 LNHDA, CDR2 SQIVND (reference sequence). CDR3 DNA: TGTGCCAGTAGTATAAAAGGAGGGAGAGAGTCCTACGAGCAGTACTTC. Amino acids: CASSIKGGRESYEQYF.

The chain carries TRBV7-6 and TRBJ1-5, with D unclear. V shed 1 base and J shed 6 bases, with 7 bases lying between them. CDR3 length: 13 amino acids. CDR1 and CDR2 (germline): SGHVS, FNYEAQ. CDR3 amino acids: CASSLDSSQPQHF. The CDR3 DNA reads as TGTGCCAGCAGCTTAGACAGTAGTCAGCCCCAGCATTTT.

This clone ranks as medium-sized. The V call is TRBV6-4, the J call TRBJ2-2; D remains ambiguous. The germline CDR1 and CDR2 sequences are MRHNA and SNTAGT. V lost 3 bases and J 0 bases, leaving 5 bases between the germline ends. The CDR3 is made up of 14 amino acids. CDR3 in DNA: TGTGCCAGCAGTGAACAGTCGAACACCGGGGAGCTGTTTTTT. Its protein product is CASSEQSNTGELFF.

The sample holds a few counts of this clone. CDR3 nucleotides: TGTGCCAGCAGCTCGGACGGGGGCACAGATACGCAGTATTTT. Protein: CASSSDGGTDTQYF. The genes are TRBV6-4 and TRBJ2-3; a weak D match, TRBD2 (5 bases). V lost 6 bases, J lost 1 base, and 11 bases lay in between. The V gene's germline CDR1 is MRHNA and CDR2 SNTAGT. The CDR3 totals 14 residues.

This clone appeared once. The gene calls are TRBV5-4 and TRBJ2-7; perhaps TRBD1 as D (5 bases). The CDR3 runs 15 residues. The germline V gene has CDR1 SGHNT and CDR2 YYREEE (reference sequence). V was trimmed by 0 bases and J by 0 bases, leaving 10 bases between them. The CDR3 DNA sequence: TGTGCCAGCAGCTTGGGGGGCCAGAGCTCCTACGAGCAGTACTTC. This encodes CASSLGGQSSYEQYF.

This clone was detected only once. This chain uses TRBV19 with TRBJ2-7, with 10 bases that match TRBD2. This CDR3 spans 17 amino acids. V lost 5 bases and J lost 2; bases outside the gene matches: 12. Germline V gives CDR1 LNHDA, CDR2 SQIVND (reference sequence). CDR3 protein: CASSSRGGTSAAYEQYF. The CDR3 bases are TGTGCCAGTAGTTCCCGGGGTGGGACTAGCGCCGCCTACGAGCAGTACTTC. The full variable domain, in which reference TRBV19 and TRBJ2-7 provide the parts outside the CDR3, is DGGITQSPKYLFRKEGQNVTLSCEQNLNHDAMYWYRQDPGQGLRLIYYSQIVNDFQKGDIAEGYSVSREKKESFPLTVTSAQKNPTAFYLCASSSRGGTSAAYEQYFGPGTRLTVT.

The chain uses TRBV4-2 and TRBJ1-4; TRBD1 agrees at 7 bases. V lost 4 bases and J lost 5; bases outside the gene matches: 13. The CDR3 extends over 17 amino acids. The germline gives CDR1 LGHNA, CDR2 YNFKEQ. This CDR3 is CASSPSSQGQQNEKLFF. CDR3 bases: TGTGCCAGCAGCCCCTCCAGCCAGGGACAGCAGAATGAAAAACTGTTTTTT.

The chain employs TRBV14 and TRBJ2-2, with 7 bases identical to TRBD1. Germline CDR1 SGHDN, CDR2 FVKESK. This CDR3 comprises 16 residues. The trim removed 5 bases at V and 3 bases at J, leaving 9 bases unmatched. The CDR3 protein is CASSTRTGVDTGELFF. In DNA, the CDR3 is TGTGCCAGCAGCACCCGTACAGGGGTTGACACCGGGGAGCTGTTTTTT.

The count of this clone is one. The chain is built from TRBV6-5 and TRBJ2-7; TRBD1 aligns across 7 bases. CDR3 size: 14 residues. The V and J ends lost 6 bases and 3 bases, in that order; junction bases with no gene match: 8. CDR1 is MNHEY and CDR2 is SVGAGI in the germline V gene. The CDR3 here is CASSRGQDSYEQYF. CDR3 sequence (DNA): TGTGCCAGCAGCCGAGGACAGGATAGCTACGAGCAGTACTTC.